This TCR beta chain was retrieved from a study of shared clonotypes between healthy human individuals. Here immunoSEQ multiplex PCR was the method, and the copy in TCRdb shows in-frame clones only, minus some. In the table there are over a million clones, more than 75% of which are singletons. Whole-study results and caveats: Naive subsets, compared against memory subsets, generally had larger estimated richness values.

Details on this clone: As yet, its antigen is unknown.

The germline V gene encodes CDR1 MDHEN and CDR2 SYDVKM. The CDR3 spans 13 residues. The V gene end was trimmed by 7 bases and the J gene end by 5 bases; junction bases not matched to a gene: 3. The chain has TRBV28 and TRBJ1-5; 9 positions agree with TRBD1. The source material was memory CD4+ T cells from PBMCs. Sample subset: CD45RA-negative fraction. The clonotype comes from a man aged 18 to 29 in good health. Some clones in this sample may be carry-over from other donors' samples. The CDR3 reads CASTTGGYQPQHF. The CDR3 coding sequence is TGTGCCAGCACAACAGGGGGCTATCAGCCCCAGCATTTT.